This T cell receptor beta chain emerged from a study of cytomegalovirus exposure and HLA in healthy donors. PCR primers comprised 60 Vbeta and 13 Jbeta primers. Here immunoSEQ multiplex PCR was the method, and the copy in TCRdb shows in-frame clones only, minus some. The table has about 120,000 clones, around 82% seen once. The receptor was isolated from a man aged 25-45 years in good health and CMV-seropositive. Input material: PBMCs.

The CDR3 loop reads CASSSVGQGPRGYTF. CDR3 DNA sequence: TGTGCCAGCAGCTCGGTAGGACAGGGTCCGCGCGGCTACACCTTC. V is TRBV5-4 and J is TRBJ1-2; 8 positions match TRBD1. This CDR3 contains 15 residues. Germline lookup yields CDR1 SGHNT and CDR2 YYREEE (reference sequence). Losses at the gene ends were 3 bases for V and 8 bases for J; bases not matched to a gene: 12.